This passage covers 27 T cell receptor beta chains from one sample sequenced in a study of early stage breast cancer tumors. TCRdb keeps only in-frame clones here, not all; method: immunoSEQ multiplex PCR. The table has 20,000 to 25,000 clones, 60% to 85% seen once. The sample was blood. These receptors came from a person between 60 and 69 years old with breast cancer.

The sample holds a few counts of this clone. Other DNA sequences in this specimen translate into the identical CDR3. The genes are TRBV7-6 and TRBJ2-2; 7 nucleotides match TRBD1. The CDR3 covers 15 residues. V lost 4 bases and J lost 3; bases outside the gene matches: 5. Germline V CDR1 and CDR2: SGHVS, FNYEAQ. CDR3 loop: CASSSQGRDTGELFF. The CDR3 DNA is TGTGCCAGCAGCTCACAGGGGCGAGACACCGGGGAGCTGTTTTTT.

The chain couples TRBV11-1 to TRBJ2-3; 7 bases line up with TRBD1. Germline V gives CDR1 SGHAT, CDR2 FQDESV (reference sequence). V lost 0 bases, J lost 1 base, and 1 base stayed unmatched. This CDR3 is built from 15 residues. CDR3 loop: CASSLAGQRTDTQYF. The CDR3 coding sequence is TGTGCCAGCAGCTTAGCGGGACAGCGCACAGATACGCAGTATTTT.

This chain joins TRBV5-1 and TRBJ2-7; possible D gene TRBD2, 6 bases. The CDR3 has 11 residues. The germline V and J ends were trimmed by 6 bases and 4 bases, with 8 bases remaining between them. Looked up from germline, CDR1 is SGHRS and CDR2 is YFSETQ. This CDR3 reads CASKEGYEQYF. CDR3 in DNA: TGCGCCAGCAAGGAGGGTTACGAGCAGTACTTC. Together with reference TRBV5-1 and TRBJ2-7, the CDR3 gives the full variable domain: KAGVTQTPRYLIKTRGQQVTLSCSPISGHRSVSWYQQTPGQGLQFLFEYFSETQRNKGNFPGRFSGRQFSNSRSEMNVSTLELGDSALYLCASKEGYEQYFGPGTRLTVT.

The chain carries TRBV7-9 and TRBJ2-3, with D maybe TRBD1 (5 bases). This CDR3 comprises 14 residues. Trimming took off 7 bases at V and 2 bases at J, with 13 bases between the two ends. The V gene's germline CDR1 is SEHNR and CDR2 FQNEAQ (reference sequence). The chain's CDR3 is CASTIGRDTDTQYF. CDR3 DNA sequence: TGTGCCAGCACCATAGGCAGGGACACAGATACGCAGTATTTT.

The CDR3 coding sequence is TGTGCCAGCAGCTGGGGGACAGGGGAAGGGAACACTGAAGCTTTCTTT. Translation: CASSWGTGEGNTEAFF. The chain carries TRBV9 and TRBJ1-1, with 10 bases fitting TRBD1. This CDR3 contains 16 residues. CDR1 and CDR2 (germline): SGDLS, YYNGEE. J lost 1 base, V lost 4 bases, and 7 bases had no gene match.

This clone was counted a few times. V is TRBV19 and J is TRBJ1-5; possible D gene TRBD1, 5 bases. CDR3 size: 15 residues. Germline V gene lookup returns CDR1 LNHDA and CDR2 SQIVND (reference sequence). V dropped 5 bases and J dropped 3 bases, with 14 bases sitting between them. Here the CDR3 DNA reads TGTGCCAGTAGTCCACCGGGACTGAACAATCAGCCCCAGCATTTT. This translates into CASSPPGLNNQPQHF.

This sequence joins TRBV18 and TRBJ1-4; 7 positions match TRBD1. This CDR3 comprises 14 residues. The germline V gene encodes CDR1 KGHSH and CDR2 LQKENI. Trimming cost V 6 bases and J 8 bases; bases outside gene matches: 9. The CDR3 DNA is TGTGCCAGCTCCCTCAGACAGGGAAACGAAAAACTGTTTTTT. Translation: CASSLRQGNEKLFF. Full variable domain (outside the CDR3, taken from reference TRBV18 and TRBJ1-4): NAGVMQNPRHLVRRRGQEARLRCSPMKGHSHVYWYRQLPEEGLKFMVYLQKENIIDESGMPKERFSAEFPKEGPSILRIQQVVRGDSAAYFCASSLRQGNEKLFFGSGTQLSVL.

The rearrangement joins TRBV2 to TRBJ2-3; D possibly uses TRBD1 or TRBD2 (5 bases each). The V end was cut by 3 bases, the J end by 2 bases, with 9 bases between. This CDR3 comprises 14 residues. The germline gives CDR1 SNHLY, CDR2 FYNNEI. The DNA for the CDR3 is TGTGCCAGCAGTGAGTGGGGGTTCACAGATACGCAGTATTTT. The encoded protein is CASSEWGFTDTQYF.

The rearrangement links TRBV19 to TRBJ1-3; D remains ambiguous. CDR3 size: 15 residues. The V gene lost 3 bases and the J gene lost 0 bases, with 9 bases spanning the gap. Looked up from germline, CDR1 is LNHDA and CDR2 is SQIVND (reference sequence). This chain's CDR3 is CASSMEGGSGNTIYF. Written as DNA, the CDR3 is TGTGCCAGTAGTATGGAGGGAGGCTCTGGAAACACCATATATTTT.

Only one count was recorded for this clone. This chain uses TRBV9 with TRBJ2-1; D possibly matches TRBD1 or TRBD2 (5 bases each). The germline V and J ends were trimmed by 3 bases and 4 bases, with 8 bases remaining between them. This CDR3 contains 13 residues. Germline CDR1 reads SGDLS; CDR2 reads YYNGEE. In nucleotides, the CDR3 is TGTGCCAGCAGCGCCGGGGCATACAATGAGCAGTTCTTC. It yields the protein CASSAGAYNEQFF. The whole variable domain, remainder taken from reference TRBV9 and TRBJ2-1, is DSGVTQTPKHLITATGQRVTLRCSPRSGDLSVYWYQQSLDQGLQFLIQYYNGEERAKGNILERFSAQQFPDLHSELNLSSLELGDSALYFCASSAGAYNEQFFGPGTRLTVL.

The sample holds a few counts of this clone. This chain links TRBV11-2 with TRBJ1-2, with D possibly TRBD1 on 6 matching bases. Germline-derived CDR1 and CDR2 are SGHAT and FQNNGV. Deletions cut 5 bases from V and 7 bases from J, with 20 bases between. CDR3 length equals 15 residues. The CDR3 nucleotides read TGTGCCAGCAGCCTCGTTGTAGTAACAGGGACTGGCTACACCTTC. Its translation: CASSLVVVTGTGYTF. Full variable domain (rest looked up from reference TRBV11-2 and TRBJ1-2): EAGVAQSPRYKIIEKRQSVAFWCNPISGHATLYWYQQILGQGPKLLIQFQNNGVVDDSQLPKDRFSAERLKGVDSTLKIQPAKLEDSAVYLCASSLVVVTGTGYTFGSGTRLTVV.

V gene TRBV29-1 combines with J gene TRBJ2-2; 9 bases align to TRBD1. The CDR3 is made up of 13 amino acids. V was pared by 6 bases and J by 6 bases, with 5 bases of the junction left unmatched. Looked up from germline, CDR1 is SQVTM and CDR2 is ANQGSEA. In nucleotides, the CDR3 is TGCAGCGTGGGACAGGGATTATCCGGGGAGCTGTTTTTT. Its protein product is CSVGQGLSGELFF.

V is TRBV29-1 and J is TRBJ2-7; TRBD2 matches at 8 bases. This CDR3 has 14 residues. J gave up 3 bases and V 6 bases, and 10 bases lay outside the gene matches. CDR1 and CDR2 (germline): SQVTM, ANQGSEA. The CDR3 region is CSVGGAGGIYEQYF. The CDR3, as DNA: TGCAGCGTGGGCGGCGCGGGGGGCATCTACGAGCAGTACTTC.

The V and J genes are TRBV5-1 and TRBJ2-1; the D gene could be TRBD1 or TRBD2 (5 bases each). Germline lookup yields CDR1 SGHRS and CDR2 YFSETQ. The CDR3 covers 15 residues. V lost 4 bases to trimming and J lost 7 bases, with 18 bases between them. The CDR3 loop reads CASSLDPQGENEQFF. The DNA of the CDR3 is TGCGCCAGCAGCCTAGACCCGCAGGGAGAGAATGAGCAGTTCTTC.

The rearrangement uses TRBV19 and TRBJ2-7; D is possibly TRBD1 or TRBD2 (5 bases each). This CDR3 contains 15 residues. Between the trimmed V and J ends, which lost 2 bases and 6 bases, there was a span of 17 bases. CDR1 LNHDA and CDR2 SQIVND come from the germline V gene (reference sequence). The CDR3 reads CASSIFVGIRGEQYF. DNA of the CDR3: TGTGCCAGTAGTATATTCGTCGGGATAAGGGGCGAGCAGTACTTC.

The CDR3 loop reads CATSRETGINSPLHF. The CDR3 DNA reads as TGTGCCACCAGCAGAGAGACAGGAATTAATTCACCCCTCCACTTT. This chain uses TRBV15 with TRBJ1-6, with D possibly matching TRBD1 (6 bases). The CDR3 spans 15 residues. V was pared by 0 bases and J by 6 bases, with 9 bases between. The germline V gene encodes CDR1 LNHNV and CDR2 YYDKDF (reference sequence).

This clone was seen just once. The rearrangement uses TRBV18 and TRBJ2-7, with D perhaps assigned TRBD1 or TRBD2 (6 bases each). Germline loops: CDR1 KGHSH, CDR2 LQKENI. This CDR3 contains 16 residues. V lost 0 bases, J lost 1 base, and 13 bases lay in between. CDR3 in DNA: TGTGCCAGCTCACCACCGACCGGGGGCCTTTCCTACGAGCAGTACTTC. As protein: CASSPPTGGLSYEQYF.

J is TRBJ1-3 and V is TRBV6-1, with D possibly TRBD1 on 5 matching bases. V was trimmed by 7 bases and J by 0 bases, leaving 7 bases between them. Germline values: CDR1 MNHNS, CDR2 SASEGT. The CDR3 sequence is 13 residues long. The CDR3 DNA reads TGTGCCAGCAATAGGGGCTCTGGAAACACCATATATTTT. As protein: CASNRGSGNTIYF.

This clone has more than one count but fewer than ten. The chain has TRBV11-1 and TRBJ2-7, with D perhaps TRBD2 (6 bases). Germline CDR1 SGHAT, CDR2 FQDESV (reference sequence). Trimming cost V 2 bases and J 1 base, with 15 bases left between them. This CDR3 has 16 amino acids. CDR3 in amino acids: CASSLSGRGGSYEQYF. The CDR3 nucleotides are TGTGCCAGCAGCTTATCCGGGAGAGGCGGGTCCTACGAGCAGTACTTC.

The chain is built from TRBV7-8 and TRBJ2-5; 9 positions match TRBD1. With 5 bases clipped from V and 5 bases from J, the junction kept 3 bases outside the gene matches. This CDR3 is 13 amino acids long. Germline V gene data show CDR1 as SGHVS and CDR2 as FQNEAQ. The CDR3 DNA is TGTGCCAGCAGCACCGACAGGGGGGAGACCCAGTACTTC. It encodes CASSTDRGETQYF.

This clone was seen a handful of times. The V gene is TRBV10-1, the J gene TRBJ2-1; maybe TRBD2 (6 bases). The V gene's germline CDR1 is WNHNN and CDR2 SYGVQD (reference sequence). The CDR3 consists of 11 residues. The germline V and J ends were trimmed by 2 bases and 13 bases, with 9 bases remaining between them. CDR3 sequence (DNA): TGCGCCAGCAGTGAGCTTGGACTACAGTTCTTC. This codes for CASSELGLQFF.

The chain recombines TRBV10-3 with TRBJ1-3; 10 bases map to TRBD1. The CDR3 is 15 amino acids. The germline V gene has CDR1 ENHRY and CDR2 SYGVKD. V lost 6 bases and J lost 2; bases outside the gene matches: 4. CDR3 region: CAIRPGQGPGNTIYF. The DNA of the CDR3 is TGTGCCATCAGGCCGGGACAGGGGCCTGGAAACACCATATATTTT.

This chain links TRBV5-1 with TRBJ2-5; 12 positions agree with TRBD2. The germline CDR1 and CDR2 sequences are SGHRS and YFSETQ. Trimming cost V 5 bases and J 4 bases; bases outside gene matches: 12. The CDR3 is 17 residues long. The CDR3 reads CASSRGLAGGSGETQYF. The CDR3 DNA sequence: TGCGCCAGCAGTCGGGGGCTAGCGGGAGGGAGCGGAGAGACCCAGTACTTC.

This clone has only one observation. The J gene is TRBJ2-1, the V gene TRBV5-1, with 9 bases identical to TRBD2. The CDR3 consists of 18 residues. V trimming: 4 bases; J trimming: 0 bases; junction bases outside the gene matches: 11. Germline V gene lookup returns CDR1 SGHRS and CDR2 YFSETQ. The CDR3 is CASSGSSTSGSSYNEQFF. CDR3 nucleotide sequence: TGCGCCAGCAGCGGATCCTCGACTAGCGGCAGCTCCTACAATGAGCAGTTCTTC.

Written as DNA, the CDR3 is TGTGCCAGCAGCTTCCCCGGAGACGGACGTCTTTCCTACGAGCAGTACTTC. Translating it yields CASSFPGDGRLSYEQYF. V is TRBV7-9 and J is TRBJ2-7; D remains unclear. Germline V gene sequence: CDR1 SEHNR, CDR2 FQNEAQ (reference sequence). V was shortened by 3 bases and J by 1 base, with 19 bases between the two germline ends. The CDR3 is 17 residues long.

This chain joins TRBV2 and TRBJ1-2, with 7 bases matching TRBD1. Unmatched junction bases numbered 11, after V lost 5 bases and J lost 8 bases. CDR1 is SNHLY, CDR2 FYNNEI, per germline. This CDR3 has 14 residues. CDR3 amino acids: CASSYREGAGGYTF. CDR3 DNA sequence: TGTGCCAGCAGTTACCGTGAGGGGGCTGGAGGCTACACCTTC. The full variable domain, with the rest looked up from reference TRBV2 and TRBJ1-2, is EPEVTQTPSHQVTQMGQEVILRCVPISNHLYFYWYRQILGQKVEFLVSFYNNEISEKSEIFDDQFSVERPDGSNFTLKIRSTKLEDSAMYFCASSYREGAGGYTFGSGTRLTVV.

The rearrangement joins TRBV5-6 to TRBJ1-1; no clear D. The CDR3 runs to 15 residues. Trimming stripped 1 base from V and 2 bases from J, with 12 bases between. The germline CDR1 and CDR2 sequences are SGHDT and YYEEEE. As DNA, the CDR3 is TGTGCCAGCAGCTTGAATCTGGCGGTTAACACTGAAGCTTTCTTT. Protein sequence: CASSLNLAVNTEAFF.